The 31 T cell receptor beta chains presented below share a single source sample, sequenced in a study of tumor-infiltrating lymphocytes in primary liver carcinoma (dated by TCRdb to about 2017). Without any cell sorting, total RNA and DNA were co-extracted from 20-30 mg of bulk tissue using the AllPrep DNA/RNA mini kit. Sequencer: Illumina HiSeq 2500. Using a constant-region primer and ProtoScript II reverse transcriptase, TCRbeta-specific cDNA was reverse-transcribed from roughly 500 ng total RNA. Construction of the TCRbeta libraries relied on three nested rounds of multiplex PCR, following a slightly modified ARM-PCR procedure. Each of the first two PCR rounds ran for around 10 cycles using multiplex TRBV1-TRBV30 forward primers together with a Cbeta reverse primer. TCRdb trimmed public reads at Q25 via fastp, called clones via MiXCR and kept in-frame beta chains. Here each entry gathers all rows of one CDR3 protein and keeps the most common genes and DNA. This sample is represented by 80,000 or so distinct CDR3 sequences; roughly two thirds of them were singletons. Around 13% of the sample rests with the top ten.

Sequencing was performed on liver tumor tissue from sampling region 4. The sample's cell subset or site label, decoded: tumor region T4, right-lateral pole. The receptor source for this set is a woman aged 60-75 years with primary liver carcinoma and hepatitis B virus infection.

With respect to this clonotype: The conserved phenylalanine or tryptophan is not found at the CDR3 terminus, so this likely reflects a read error. This chain connects TRBV12-3 or TRBV12-4 to TRBJ2-7; 7 positions agree with TRBD2. The CDR3 is 15 amino acids. CDR3 coding DNA: TGTGTCAGCAGCCAAGAAACGGGAGGTCGGAACGAGCAGTACTCC. Translated: CVSSQETGGRNEQYS.

About this clonotype itself: Possible read error: a much larger clone is one base away. The CDR3 does not close with the conserved phenylalanine or tryptophan, likely indicating a read error. V and J are TRBV28 and TRBJ1-1; weak D call: TRBD1 (5 bases). CDR3 size: 13 residues. Per germline, CDR1 MDHEN and CDR2 SYDVKM. V was shortened by 9 bases and J by 0 bases, with 11 bases between the two germline ends. CDR3 nucleotide sequence: TGTGCCAGTCGCGGAGGGGTGAACACTGAAGCTTTCTAT. Encoded protein: CASRGGVNTEAFY.

For this clonotype: This likely comes from a read error, as the CDR3 has no conserved phenylalanine or tryptophan at its end. The chain couples TRBV5-1 to TRBJ2-1; D remains ambiguous. The CDR3 has 15 amino acids. CDR1 and CDR2 (germline): SGHRS, YFSETQ. Trimming took off 4 bases at V and 4 bases at J, with 15 bases between the two ends. The CDR3 spells CASSPQLDEYNEQFL. Written as DNA, the CDR3 is TGCGCCAGCAGCCCCCAGCTAGACGAGTACAATGAGCAGTTCCTT.

On this clonotype itself: A much bigger clone sits one base away, suggesting this may be a read error. The rearrangement joins TRBV6-1 to TRBJ2-7; 7 bases fit TRBD1. CDR1 is MNHNS and CDR2 is SASEGT in the germline V gene. J lost 1 base, V lost 7 bases, and 10 bases had no gene match. This CDR3 comprises 15 residues. The CDR3 is CASIIDRARSYEQYF. In DNA, the CDR3 is TGTGCCAGCATTATCGACAGGGCACGGTCCTACGAGCAGTACTTC.

The chain recombines TRBV24-1 with TRBJ2-2; a weak D match, TRBD1 (6 bases). V was clipped by 6 bases and J by 8 bases, with 24 bases between them. This CDR3 has 17 amino acids. Germline V gene lookup returns CDR1 KGHDR and CDR2 SFDVKD. CDR3 amino acids: CATSSPKTSTGTGELFF. For the CDR3, the DNA is TGTGCCACCAGTTCTCCTAAGACCTCTACAGGGACAGGGGAGCTGTTTTTT.

The chain employs TRBV28 and TRBJ2-7; tentatively, D is TRBD2 (5 bases). The CDR3 sequence is 18 residues long. Germline loops: CDR1 MDHEN, CDR2 SYDVKM. Trimming pared 3 bases from V and 1 base from J, leaving 22 bases between. CDR3 sequence: CASSFSGFDSRRSYEQYF. The CDR3 DNA reads as TGTGCCAGCAGTTTCTCCGGGTTCGACTCGAGGAGGTCCTACGAGCAGTACTTC.

Of note for this clonotype: The germline gene is not matched at one end of the junction; a read error may be the cause. J is TRBJ2-1 and V is TRBV12-3 or TRBV12-4, with 9 bases aligning to TRBD2. The CDR3 consists of 15 residues. The CDR3 loop is CAISDEREAHNEQFF. The DNA for the CDR3 is TGTGCCATCAGTGACGAGCGGGAGGCCCACAATGAGCAGTTCTTC.

This clonotype was seen just once. The chain couples TRBV29-1 to TRBJ2-1; TRBD2 aligns across 10 bases. Germline assignment: CDR1 SQVTM and CDR2 ANQGSEA. The V and J ends lost 6 bases and 10 bases, in that order; junction bases with no gene match: 12. CDR3 length: 14 amino acids. The CDR3 sequence is CSVYGVAGGGEQFF. Here the CDR3 DNA reads TGCAGCGTGTACGGAGTAGCGGGAGGAGGCGAGCAGTTCTTC.

In its sample, this clonotype was seen a few times. J is TRBJ2-6 and V is TRBV11-2; D may be TRBD1 (5 bases). The CDR3 has 15 amino acids. Germline CDR1 reads SGHAT; CDR2 reads FQNNGV. V lost 11 bases and J lost 4, with 18 bases in between. The CDR3 sequence: CARGLQGAGANVLTF. The CDR3 nucleotides are TGTGCCCGCGGCCTTCAGGGCGCCGGGGCCAACGTCCTGACTTTC.

This sequence joins TRBV5-6 and TRBJ2-1, with TRBD2 identical over 8 bases. This CDR3 has 17 residues. With V trimmed by 5 bases and J by 9 bases, 19 bases remained unmatched. Germline lookup yields CDR1 SGHDT and CDR2 YYEEEE. CDR3 sequence: CASSPRGGASVLIEQFF. In DNA, the CDR3 is TGTGCCAGCAGTCCCCGGGGGGGGGCATCTGTTCTCATTGAGCAGTTCTTC.

This clonotype showed up many times. The rearrangement links TRBV28 to TRBJ2-3; D assignment may be TRBD1 or TRBD2 (5 bases each). The germline V gene encodes CDR1 MDHEN and CDR2 SYDVKM. V lost 6 bases and J lost 6, with 13 bases in between. This CDR3 contains 13 residues. The CDR3 sequence is CASRSGGHDTQYF. CDR3 nucleotides: TGTGCCAGCAGATCCGGAGGACACGATACGCAGTATTTT.

To note about this clonotype: A read error may account for a junction end that differs from germline. The rearrangement joins TRBV11-2 to TRBJ2-2; TRBD2 aligns across 9 bases. This CDR3 has 17 amino acids. CDR1 is SGHAT and CDR2 is FQNNGV in the germline V gene. CDR3: CANSLGRLAGTTGQLFF. The CDR3, as DNA: TGTGCCAACAGCTTAGGCAGGCTAGCGGGAACCACCGGGCAGCTGTTTTTT.

Comments on this clonotype: Germline is not matched at one junction end, which may reflect a read error. The chain employs TRBV29-1 and TRBJ2-2; TRBD2 agrees at 7 bases. Germline V gives CDR1 SQVTM, CDR2 ANQGSEA. The CDR3 extends over 13 amino acids. As DNA, the CDR3 is TGCAGCGTCACAGGACACTCGAGCGGGGAGCTGTATTTT. It specifies CSVTGHSSGELYF.

A note on this clonotype: Germline and junction disagree at one end, which may indicate a read error. The CDR3 DNA is TGTGCCAGCAGCCGAGAACAGGGGGCGGCCACTGAAACTTTCTTT. Its protein product is CASSREQGAATETFF. The chain carries TRBV7-9 and TRBJ1-1, with 9 bases that match TRBD1. Germline CDR1 reads SEHNR; CDR2 reads FQNEAQ (reference sequence). This CDR3 spans 15 amino acids.

Points on this clonotype: The junction shows a germline mismatch at one end, possibly a read error. The V and J genes are TRBV5-4 and TRBJ2-7; 11 nucleotides match TRBD1. This CDR3 region has 14 residues. Germline CDR1 reads SGHNT; CDR2 reads YYREEE (reference sequence). The DNA of the CDR3 is TGTGCCTGCAGCTTGGGGACAGGGGGGTACGAGCAGTACTTC. It codes for CACSLGTGGYEQYF.

As regards this clonotype: A read error may account for a junction end that differs from germline. This chain uses TRBV5-4 with TRBJ2-5, with D perhaps matching TRBD2 (5 bases). CDR1 is SGHNT, CDR2 YYREEE, per germline (reference sequence). The CDR3 runs to 15 residues. This CDR3 is CASSLALGAQEIQYF. The CDR3 DNA reads as TGTGCCAGCAGCTTGGCCCTGGGAGCCCAAGAGATCCAGTACTTC. The full variable domain, in which reference TRBV5-4 and TRBJ2-5 provide the parts outside the CDR3, is ETGVTQSPTHLIKTRGQQVTLRCSSQSGHNTVSWYQQALGQGPQFIFQYYREEENGRGNFPPRFSGLQFPNYSSELNVNALELDDSALYLCASSLALGAQEIQYFGPGTRLLVL.

This clonotype was counted a single time. Possible read error: a much larger clone is one base away. The rearrangement joins TRBV5-1 to TRBJ1-5; no definite D call. Germline V gives CDR1 SGHRS, CDR2 YFSETQ. This CDR3 has 16 amino acids. The CDR3 bases are TGCGCCAGCAGCTTGGGTCACGGAGGTGGTGACCAGCACCAGCATTTT. It encodes CASSLGHGGGDQHQHF.

The gene calls are TRBV12-3 or TRBV12-4 and TRBJ2-7; 7 nucleotides match TRBD2. The CDR3 contains 13 residues. The CDR3 reads CASSLVQRGEQYV. The CDR3 DNA reads as TGCGCCAGCAGTTTAGTACAGCGGGGCGAGCAGTACGTG.

Comments on this clonotype: A much larger clone lies one base from this, so it may be a read error. The gene calls are TRBV5-1 and TRBJ1-1; D is undetermined. The ends were cut back, 5 bases at V and 0 bases at J, with 14 bases in the middle. CDR1 and CDR2 (germline): SGHRS, YFSETQ. The CDR3 runs to 15 residues. This CDR3 is CASRPEEALNTEAFF. The DNA of the CDR3 is TGCGCCAGCAGGCCCGAAGAGGCCCTGAACACTGAAGCTTTCTTT.

CDR3 sequence (DNA): TGTGCCAGCAGTTTATTTGAGGTAGACTATGGCTACACCTTC. It is translated as CASSLFEVDYGYTF. The chain is built from TRBV28 and TRBJ1-2, with no clear D. Germline V gene data show CDR1 as MDHEN and CDR2 as SYDVKM. This CDR3 comprises 14 residues. V was trimmed by 1 base and J by 3 bases, leaving 9 bases between them.

With respect to this clonotype: One end of the junction varies from germline; a read error may be responsible. V and J are TRBV11-2 and TRBJ2-1; possible D gene TRBD2, 5 bases. Germline CDR1 SGHAT, CDR2 FQNNGV. This CDR3 has 17 amino acids. The CDR3 bases are TGTGCCAGCAGCTTTAACCCACTGGGGAGCTCCTACAATGACCAGTTCTTT. Translating gives CASSFNPLGSSYNDQFF. Supplemented by reference TRBV11-2 and TRBJ2-1, the full variable domain reads EAGVAQSPRYKIIEKRQSVAFWCNPISGHATLYWYQQILGQGPKLLIQFQNNGVVDDSQLPKDRFSAERLKGVDSTLKIQPAKLEDSAVYLCASSFNPLGSSYNDQFFGPGTRLTVL.

Only one count was recorded for this clonotype. At one end, the junction sequence differs from germline, possibly due to a read error. The CDR3 DNA is TGTGCTAGTGGTCTTGACAGGGGTTACGGGCAGTACTTC. Residues: CASGLDRGYGQYF. V and J are TRBV12-5 and TRBJ2-7; 8 positions match TRBD1. The CDR3 is made up of 13 amino acids. The V gene's germline CDR1 is LGHNT and CDR2 FRNRAP.

This clonotype was seen a few times. It may be a read error: a sequence one base away is much more abundant. The chain links TRBV30 to TRBJ2-5; D perhaps matches TRBD1 (7 bases). The ends were cut back, 4 bases at V and 4 bases at J, with 13 bases in the middle. The CDR3 has 13 residues. Germline assignment: CDR1 GTSNPN and CDR2 SVGIG (reference sequence). The CDR3 loop reads CAWIIQGGETQYF. In DNA, the CDR3 is TGTGCCTGGATCATTCAGGGGGGAGAGACCCAGTACTTC.

This clonotype came up many times. This rearrangement joins TRBV28 to TRBJ1-1; perhaps TRBD1 as D (6 bases). Germline CDR1 is MDHEN and CDR2 is SYDVKM. V shed 4 bases and J shed 1 base, with 13 bases lying between them. CDR3 size: 15 residues. CDR3 bases: TGTGCCAGCAGTTCGACAGGCGGTGAGAACACTGAAGCTTTCTTT. This gives the protein CASSSTGGENTEAFF.

This clonotype was counted only a few times. The conserved final phenylalanine or tryptophan is absent from the CDR3, which likely points to a read error. The chain uses TRBV28 and TRBJ1-1, with a tentative D call TRBD1 (5 bases). CDR3 length equals 13 residues. The V end lost 9 bases, the J end lost 0 bases, and 11 bases lay between the germline ends. Per the germline V gene, CDR1 is MDHEN and CDR2 is SYDVKM. The CDR3 sequence: CASRGGVNTEAFL. The CDR3 coding sequence is TGTGCCAGTCGCGGAGGGGTGAACACTGAAGCTTTCCTT.

This clonotype occurred once. The junction does not match germline at one end; this may be a read error. The rearrangement links TRBV11-2 to TRBJ1-4; tentative D call: TRBD1 (6 bases). The length of the CDR3 is 17 residues. Looked up from germline, CDR1 is SGHAT and CDR2 is FQNNGV. The DNA of the CDR3 is TGTGACAGCAGCTTACAACGAACAGGGCAAACTAATGGGAAACTGTTTTTT. Its protein product is CDSSLQRTGQTNGKLFF.

About this clonotype itself: At one end, the junction sequence differs from germline, possibly due to a read error. CDR3 sequence (DNA): TGTGCCAGCTGCTTAGGTCAAGGCGGGAGGGCCGGTTACAATGAACAGTTCTTC. It specifies CASCLGQGGRAGYNEQFF. The V and J genes are TRBV11-3 and TRBJ2-1; 9 nucleotides line up with TRBD2. This CDR3 comprises 18 residues. Per germline, CDR1 SGHNT and CDR2 YENEEA.

A single count supports this clonotype. The rearrangement links TRBV11-2 to TRBJ2-1; perhaps TRBD2 as D (5 bases). V was pared by 0 bases and J by 9 bases, with 15 bases between. This CDR3 comprises 15 residues. Germline CDR1 reads SGHAT; CDR2 reads FQNNGV. CDR3 protein: CASSLEGGSMGEQFF. The CDR3 DNA reads TGTGCCAGCAGCTTAGAAGGAGGAAGTATGGGTGAGCAGTTCTTC.

As for this clonotype: A junction end diverges from the germline sequence, so it may reflect a read error. This chain connects TRBV11-2 to TRBJ2-3; TRBD2 matches at 8 bases. The germline gives CDR1 SGHAT, CDR2 FQNNGV. There are 17 residues in the CDR3. The CDR3 is CASSLGGLVYTSDAQYF. CDR3 in DNA: TGTGCCAGCAGCTTAGGGGGACTAGTGTACACGTCAGATGCGCAGTATTTT.

Concerning this clonotype: An end of the junction differs from the germline gene, which may be a read error. The rearrangement joins TRBV7-9 to TRBJ1-2; the D is unclear. This CDR3 region has 14 residues. Germline V gives CDR1 SEHNR, CDR2 FQNEAQ (reference sequence). The chain's CDR3 is CAGSTITINYDYTF. As DNA, the CDR3 is TGTGCCGGCAGTACAATCACAATTAACTATGACTACACCTTC.

Points on this clonotype: Germline and junction disagree at one end, which may indicate a read error. The chain couples TRBV7-9 to TRBJ2-7, with 8 bases that match TRBD1. The CDR3 has 16 amino acids. The germline V gene has CDR1 SEHNR and CDR2 FQNEAQ (reference sequence). Written as DNA, the CDR3 is TGTACCAGCAGCTTAGCCGGACAGGGCTCTTCCTACGAGCAGTACTTC. This translates into CTSSLAGQGSSYEQYF.